A single sample gave rise to the 5 T cell receptor beta chains below, sequenced in a study of control samples from healthy donors and cancer patients. The table came from immunoSEQ multiplex PCR; TCRdb's copy has only in-frame clones and leaves some out. The data hold 90,000 to 120,000 clones, with almost 85% observed a single time. The sequenced sample was blood. These TCRs come from a man between 18 and 29 years old in good health.

CDR3 nucleotides: TGTGCCAGCCAAAGGGGGCCAGGGGCGAACGAGCAGTACTTC. This sequence encodes CASQRGPGANEQYF. The genes are TRBV6-5 and TRBJ2-7; 7 positions agree with TRBD1. The trim removed 8 bases at V and 5 bases at J, leaving 12 bases unmatched. Per germline, CDR1 MNHEY and CDR2 SVGAGI. There are 14 residues in the CDR3.

This clone occurred once. The chain recombines TRBV7-9 with TRBJ1-2; 8 bases are shared with TRBD1. Trimming took 6 bases from V and 0 from J; bases not matched to a gene: 9. Per the germline V gene, CDR1 is SEHNR and CDR2 is FQNEAQ (reference sequence). There are 16 residues in the CDR3. The CDR3 loop is CASRPTGAAPNYGYTF. The CDR3 DNA sequence: TGTGCCAGCAGGCCGACAGGGGCCGCTCCTAACTATGGCTACACCTTC.

The rearrangement links TRBV19 to TRBJ1-4; D not certain. The CDR3 consists of 14 residues. V lost 0 bases, J lost 11 bases, and 13 bases lay in between. Germline V gene sequence: CDR1 LNHDA, CDR2 SQIVND (reference sequence). The DNA for the CDR3 is TGTGCCAGTAGTATAGATTACATCCTCGAGAAACTGTTTTTT. This codes for CASSIDYILEKLFF.

The V gene is TRBV28, the J gene TRBJ2-1; D gene uncertain. The CDR3 is 14 residues long. The germline gives CDR1 MDHEN, CDR2 SYDVKM. Trimming left V 9 bases short and J 0 bases short, with 12 bases between. DNA of the CDR3: TGTGCCAGTTACAGACATGGCTCCTACAATGAGCAGTTCTTC. Protein product: CASYRHGSYNEQFF.

This clone was seen more than once but under ten times. The chain is built from TRBV7-8 and TRBJ2-4; tentative D call: TRBD2 (5 bases). The CDR3 is 16 residues long. CDR1 is SGHVS, CDR2 FQNEAQ, per germline. Trimming took 1 base from V and 5 from J, leaving 15 bases between them. CDR3 nucleotide sequence: TGTGCCAGCAGCTTAGTCCCCGGGGATGGCGAAAACATTCAGTACTTC. Its translation: CASSLVPGDGENIQYF.